This TCR beta chain comes out of a study of blood T cell repertoires in COVID-19. Across the whole study: Samples representing acute and convalescent COVID-19 were sourced from the United States, Italy and Spain.

The repertoire was sequenced with immunoSEQ multiplex PCR; TCRdb's copy has only in-frame clones and lacks some. The sample shows 70,000 to 80,000 clones, more than 65% of them seen only once. Sequenced: peripheral blood. This TCR was sampled from a man aged 50-60 years with acute or convalescent COVID-19.

CDR3 bases: TGTGCCAGCAGTCCCCGCCAGAATACCGAGCAGTACTTC. Translated, it gives CASSPRQNTEQYF. The chain employs TRBV12-3 or TRBV12-4 and TRBJ2-7; D gene ambiguous. The CDR3 is 13 residues long. Between the trimmed V and J ends, which lost 5 bases and 6 bases, there was a span of 14 bases.